What follows is one T cell receptor (beta chain) and its context. Its antigen is not yet known. Base-call qualities are not available, and no considerably larger clone is one nucleotide away. The source of the sample is a study of technical replicates of blood from several donors (dated 2017 in TCRdb). The library was made by the immunoSEQ multiplex PCR assay. TCRdb mirrors the immuneACCESS table, restricted to in-frame sequences. Some clones are absent from its copies; in checked studies, under half trace to an unresolved V gene, and the reason for the others is unknown. Counted in this sample were over 55,000 clones; 70% to 90% of them appeared once. The ten largest make up 5.2% of the sample. The CDR3 covers 13 residues, taking in both the cysteine and the phenylalanine. Here the CDR3 DNA is all that survives: 39 bases in frame from base 1. Based on the germline V gene (reference sequence), the CDR1 and CDR2 sequences are SEHNR and FQNEAQ. The V end loses 1 base and the J end loses 4 bases, and a stretch of 8 bases separates them.

Recombination linked TRBV7-9 to TRBJ2-7; no D segment can be confidently identified. Material: PBMCs. The source is a human donor in good health. Some clones in this sample may be carry-over from other donors' samples. The nucleotides are TGTGCCAGCAGCTTAGGGCCAGTTTACGAGCAGTACTTC. This is translated as CASSLGPVYEQYF.